Here is one T cell receptor (beta chain) with its context. Profiled with immunoSEQ multiplex PCR; TCRdb holds only in-frame clones, not every one. The sample has some 270,000 clones, approximately 90% seen once. The sample belongs to a study of blood T cell repertoires in COVID-19. Overall study: Sources were T cells, B-cell-depleted T cells, or PBMCs; the material itself was cDNA or gDNA.

The study drew participants aged about 18 to 95 years from some 24 US areas. Cohort assignment relied on participant-reported clinical history. Germline CDR1 MNHEY, CDR2 SVGAGI. Trimming removed 8 bases at V and 0 bases at J, with 14 bases between. The CDR3 extends over 15 amino acids. Sequencing was performed on PBMCs or T cells enriched from blood (not recorded which). This TCR was sampled from a woman in her 30s with acute COVID-19. The genes are TRBV6-5 and TRBJ1-5, with D perhaps TRBD1 (6 bases). The chain's CDR3 is CASAGEPYSNQPQHF. The CDR3 bases are TGTGCCAGCGCAGGGGAGCCTTATAGCAATCAGCCCCAGCATTTT.